This is a list of T cell receptor beta chains from one sample in a study of blood T cell repertoires in COVID-19. Only in-frame clones appear in the TCRdb table, and some are missing; sequencing was by immunoSEQ multiplex PCR. Among more than 85,000 clones listed, around 81% were seen once. The source material was peripheral blood. The receptors stem from an elderly man with acute or convalescent COVID-19. Both conserved end residues are part of each CDR3. The D gene is left open where the match is weak. Part of the rows lack a size; the others show once, few, many or a class for expanded clones.

j_call	clone_size	d_call	v_call	cdr3_aa	cdr3_nt
TRBJ1-5	NA	NA	TRBV28	CASKYSSWRGNQPQHF	TGTGCCAGCAAATACTCGAGCTGGAGGGGCAATCAGCCCCAGCATTTT
TRBJ2-4	NA	NA	TRBV6-2/TRBV6-3	CASSYLAKNIQYF	TGTGCCAGCAGTTACCTAGCCAAAAACATTCAGTACTTC
TRBJ1-1	NA	NA	TRBV6-5	CASSRRGVGGTEAFF	TGTGCCAGCAGCCGGAGGGGCGTGGGAGGCACTGAAGCTTTCTTT
TRBJ2-1	NA	NA	TRBV5-8	CASSLSSYRHNEQFF	TGTGCCAGCAGCTTAAGCTCCTACAGACACAATGAGCAGTTCTTC
TRBJ1-1	NA	TRBD1	TRBV28	CASSKATGGVKTEAFF	TGTGCCAGCAGTAAAGCGACAGGGGGCGTCAAGACTGAAGCTTTCTTT
TRBJ1-2	NA	NA	TRBV5-1	CASSLVAGGNYGYTF	TGCGCCAGCAGCTTGGTTGCGGGAGGAAACTATGGCTACACCTTC
TRBJ1-1	NA	TRBD1	TRBV29-1	CSAGQGVNTEAFF	TGCAGCGCTGGACAGGGGGTGAACACTGAAGCTTTCTTT
TRBJ2-1	NA	TRBD1	TRBV9	CASSVAGQGENEQFF	TGTGCCAGCAGCGTAGCGGGACAGGGAGAAAATGAGCAGTTCTTC
TRBJ1-5	NA	TRBD1	TRBV28	CASRYRDRLNQPQHF	TGTGCCAGCAGGTACCGGGACAGACTCAATCAGCCCCAGCATTTT
TRBJ1-1	NA	NA	TRBV7-3	CASSLTGDGTEAFF	TGTGCCAGCAGCTTAACCGGGGATGGGACTGAAGCTTTCTTT
TRBJ2-1	NA	TRBD2	TRBV19	CASSRGLAGELYNEQFF	TGTGCCAGTAGTAGGGGACTAGCGGGAGAGCTTTACAATGAGCAGTTCTTC
TRBJ2-7	NA	NA	TRBV5-1	CASSLGAAAYEQYF	TGCGCCAGCAGCCTTGGGGCGGCAGCCTACGAGCAGTACTTC
TRBJ2-5	few	TRBD1	TRBV5-1	CASSVGQGQTQYF	TGCGCCAGCAGCGTAGGACAGGGACAGACCCAGTACTTC
TRBJ1-1	NA	TRBD1	TRBV12-3/TRBV12-4	CASSTDRVEAFF	TGTGCCAGCAGTACGGACAGGGTTGAAGCTTTCTTT
TRBJ2-3	NA	TRBD1	TRBV28	CASRGTGGKDTQYF	TGTGCCAGCAGAGGGACAGGGGGCAAAGATACGCAGTATTTT
TRBJ2-1	few	TRBD1	TRBV5-1	CASSFQGAYNEQFF	TGCGCCAGCAGCTTCCAGGGGGCGTACAATGAGCAGTTCTTC
TRBJ2-7	once	TRBD1	TRBV28	CASSPGRTGGSKQYF	TGTGCCAGCAGTCCCGGTCGGACAGGGGGCAGTAAGCAGTACTTC
TRBJ1-3	NA	NA	TRBV28	CASSWQQGYGNTIYF	TGTGCCAGCAGTTGGCAACAGGGTTACGGAAACACCATATATTTT
TRBJ1-4	few	NA	TRBV19	CASSIGMTAVATNEKLFF	TGTGCCAGTAGTATAGGGATGACAGCTGTTGCAACTAATGAAAAACTGTTTTTT
TRBJ2-7	NA	TRBD2	TRBV7-8	CASSSKATSGISTYEQYF	TGTGCCAGCAGCTCAAAGGCGACTAGCGGGATCTCCACCTACGAGCAGTACTTC
TRBJ1-1	NA	TRBD1	TRBV7-9	CASSSYRTGKNTEAFF	TGTGCCAGCAGCTCTTACCGGACAGGGAAGAACACTGAAGCTTTCTTT
TRBJ2-7	NA	NA	TRBV27	CASSPADRYEQYF	TGTGCCAGCAGTCCAGCTGACAGATACGAGCAGTACTTC
TRBJ2-1	NA	TRBD1	TRBV7-9	CASSSQGGGSYNEQFF	TGTGCCAGCAGCTCACAGGGGGGTGGCTCCTACAATGAGCAGTTCTTC
TRBJ1-5	NA	NA	TRBV2	CASSNDRNQPQHF	TGTGCCAGCAGTAATGACAGGAATCAGCCCCAGCATTTT
TRBJ1-1	NA	NA	TRBV5-1	CASSLANSLNTEAFF	TGCGCCAGCAGCTTGGCCAACAGCTTGAACACTGAAGCTTTCTTT
TRBJ2-3	NA	NA	TRBV25-1	CASSEYLGRESTDTQYF	TGTGCCAGCAGTGAATATTTAGGACGGGAGAGCACAGATACGCAGTATTTT
TRBJ2-2	once	NA	TRBV19	CASSVRTANTGELFF	TGTGCCAGTAGCGTCCGGACAGCGAACACCGGGGAGCTGTTTTTT
TRBJ2-7	NA	TRBD2	TRBV7-6	CASSSTSGYEQYF	TGTGCCAGCAGCTCTACTAGCGGGTACGAGCAGTACTTC
TRBJ1-4	NA	TRBD1	TRBV29-1	CSVVRDSQEKLFF	TGCAGCGTCGTCCGGGACAGCCAAGAAAAACTGTTTTTT
TRBJ1-2	NA	NA	TRBV30	CAWSVQIRAGGGYTF	TGTGCCTGGAGTGTACAGATCAGGGCGGGAGGTGGCTACACCTTC
TRBJ2-7	NA	TRBD2	TRBV29-1	CSGGRGRYEQYF	TGCAGCGGAGGGCGCGGGAGATACGAGCAGTACTTC
TRBJ2-5	NA	TRBD1	TRBV19	CASSFPGQGSQETQYF	TGTGCCAGTAGTTTTCCGGGACAGGGAAGCCAAGAGACCCAGTACTTC
TRBJ1-4	NA	NA	TRBV15	CATSRDRAGAREKLFF	TGTGCCACCAGCAGAGATAGGGCAGGGGCTCGAGAAAAACTGTTTTTT
TRBJ1-1	NA	NA	TRBV2	CASKEGRYTEAFF	TGTGCCAGCAAGGAGGGGCGCTACACTGAAGCTTTCTTT
TRBJ2-2	few	NA	TRBV7-3	CASSPRTSGTGELFF	TGTGCCAGCAGCCCCCGCACCAGTGGCACCGGGGAGCTGTTTTTT
TRBJ2-1	once	TRBD2	TRBV10-3	CAISEVAGSSYNEQFF	TGTGCCATCAGTGAGGTAGCGGGATCCTCCTACAATGAGCAGTTCTTC
TRBJ2-7	NA	NA	TRBV6-1	CASSEDGRGYEQYF	TGTGCCAGCAGTGAAGACGGTCGCGGCTACGAGCAGTACTTC
TRBJ2-1	NA	TRBD2	TRBV15	CATSSTSGRGEQFF	TGTGCCACCAGCAGTACTAGCGGGAGGGGTGAGCAGTTCTTC
TRBJ1-5	NA	TRBD1	TRBV4-1	CASSQEGTGVSNQPQHF	TGCGCCAGCAGCCAAGAAGGGACAGGGGTTAGCAATCAGCCCCAGCATTTT
TRBJ2-2	NA	NA	TRBV11-2	CASPLRDLNTGELFF	TGTGCCAGCCCCCTGAGAGATCTCAACACCGGGGAGCTGTTTTTT
TRBJ2-7	NA	TRBD1	TRBV11-2	CASSLSVGGWGTHYEQYF	TGTGCCAGCAGCTTATCCGTAGGGGGCTGGGGGACCCACTACGAGCAGTACTTC
TRBJ2-5	once	NA	TRBV5-1	CASSPTGTQETQYF	TGCGCCAGCAGCCCCACAGGGACCCAAGAGACCCAGTACTTC
TRBJ2-6	NA	NA	TRBV3-1/TRBV3-2	CASSPPRSSGANVLTF	TGTGCCAGCAGCCCTCCCAGATCCTCGGGGGCCAACGTCCTGACTTTC
TRBJ2-1	NA	NA	TRBV7-9	CASSLIGELDEQFF	TGTGCCAGCAGTCTCATTGGGGAGTTGGATGAGCAGTTCTTC
TRBJ1-2	NA	TRBD1	TRBV5-1	CASSYTGQGHGYTF	TGCGCCAGCAGCTATACGGGACAGGGCCATGGCTACACCTTC
TRBJ1-6	NA	TRBD1	TRBV3-1/TRBV3-2	CASSQGDRRYNSPLHF	TGTGCCAGCAGCCAAGGGGACAGGCGCTATAATTCACCCCTCCACTTT